This TCR beta chain is drawn from a study of cytomegalovirus exposure and HLA in healthy donors. Details on this clone: Its antigen is not known.

Both 60 Vbeta primers and 13 Jbeta primers went into the PCR. TCRdb keeps only in-frame clones here, not all; method: immunoSEQ multiplex PCR. The sample has roughly 200,000 clones. With 3 bases clipped from V and 0 bases from J, the junction kept 18 bases outside the gene matches. The CDR3 sequence is 20 residues long. From germline, CDR1 is MDHEN and CDR2 SYDVKM. Study results and caveats: Later analysis revealed greater clonal expansion in HLA-associated TCR beta chains than in equally common others. In an earlier analysis, most TCR beta V segments were productive about 87% or about 30% of the time. Using a false discovery rate of 0.05, a later analysis showed that approximately 17,000 TCR beta sequences were associated with HLA alleles.

The TCR originated in a girl aged 2-10 years in good health and CMV-seropositive. The sequenced material came from PBMCs. This sequence joins TRBV28 and TRBJ2-3, with 7 bases lining up with TRBD2. CDR3 sequence reads: CASSFPPPPRDYFSTDTQYF. In DNA form, the CDR3 reads TGTGCCAGCAGTTTCCCTCCGCCTCCTCGGGACTACTTTAGCACAGATACGCAGTATTTT.